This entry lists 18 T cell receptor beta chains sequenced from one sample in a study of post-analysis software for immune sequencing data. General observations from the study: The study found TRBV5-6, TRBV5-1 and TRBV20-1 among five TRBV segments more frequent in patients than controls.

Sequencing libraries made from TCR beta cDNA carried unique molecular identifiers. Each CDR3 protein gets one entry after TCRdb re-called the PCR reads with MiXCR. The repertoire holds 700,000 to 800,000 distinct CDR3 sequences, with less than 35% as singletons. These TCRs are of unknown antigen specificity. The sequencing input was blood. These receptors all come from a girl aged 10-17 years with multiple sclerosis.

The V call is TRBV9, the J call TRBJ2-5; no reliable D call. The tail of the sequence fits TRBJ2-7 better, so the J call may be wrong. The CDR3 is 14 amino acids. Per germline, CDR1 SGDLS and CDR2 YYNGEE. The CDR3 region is CASSVEGRNHEQYF. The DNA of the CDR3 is TGTGCCAGCAGCGTAGAGGGCAGAAACCACGAGCAGTACTTC.

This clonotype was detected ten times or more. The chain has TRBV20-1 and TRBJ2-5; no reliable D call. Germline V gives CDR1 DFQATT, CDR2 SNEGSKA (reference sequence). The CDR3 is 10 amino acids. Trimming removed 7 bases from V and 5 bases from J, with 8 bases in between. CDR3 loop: CSGSHETQYF. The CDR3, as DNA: TGCAGTGGATCGCATGAGACCCAGTACTTC.

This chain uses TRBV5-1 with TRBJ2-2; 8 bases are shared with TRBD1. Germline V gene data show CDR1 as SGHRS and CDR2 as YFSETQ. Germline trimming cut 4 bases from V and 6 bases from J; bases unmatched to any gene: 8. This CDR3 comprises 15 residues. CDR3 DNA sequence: TGCGCCAGCAGCCCAACGACAGGGGAGGCCGGGGAGCTGTTTTTT. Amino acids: CASSPTTGEAGELFF.

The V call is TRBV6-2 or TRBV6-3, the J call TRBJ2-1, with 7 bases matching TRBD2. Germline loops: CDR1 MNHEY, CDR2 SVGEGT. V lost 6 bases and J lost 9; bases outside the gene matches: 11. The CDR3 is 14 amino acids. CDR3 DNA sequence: TGTGCCAGCAGCACATTGGAGGGGAGGGGTGAGCAGTTCTTC. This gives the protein CASSTLEGRGEQFF.

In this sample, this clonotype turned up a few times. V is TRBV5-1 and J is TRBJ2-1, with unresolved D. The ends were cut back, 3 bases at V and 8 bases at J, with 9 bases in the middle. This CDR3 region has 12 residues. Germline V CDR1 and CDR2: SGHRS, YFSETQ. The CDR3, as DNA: TGCGCCAGCAGCTCTATTGGAGATGAGCAGTTCTTC. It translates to CASSSIGDEQFF. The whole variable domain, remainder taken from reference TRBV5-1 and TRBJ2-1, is KAGVTQTPRYLIKTRGQQVTLSCSPISGHRSVSWYQQTPGQGLQFLFEYFSETQRNKGNFPGRFSGRQFSNSRSEMNVSTLELGDSALYLCASSSIGDEQFFGPGTRLTVL.

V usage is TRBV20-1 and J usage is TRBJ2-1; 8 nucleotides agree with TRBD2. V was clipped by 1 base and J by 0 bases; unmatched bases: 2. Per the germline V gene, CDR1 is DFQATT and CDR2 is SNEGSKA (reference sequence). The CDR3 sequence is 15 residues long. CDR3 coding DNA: TGCAGTGCTAGAGTAGCGGGGTCCTCCTACAATGAGCAGTTCTTC. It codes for CSARVAGSSYNEQFF.

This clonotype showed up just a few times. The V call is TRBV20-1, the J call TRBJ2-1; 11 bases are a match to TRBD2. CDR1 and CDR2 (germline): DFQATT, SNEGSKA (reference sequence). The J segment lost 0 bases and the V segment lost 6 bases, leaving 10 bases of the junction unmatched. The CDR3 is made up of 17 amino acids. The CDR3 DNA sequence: TGCAGTGCCTTAGCGGGAGGGGGCCAAAGCTCCTACAATGAGCAGTTCTTC. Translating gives CSALAGGGQSSYNEQFF.

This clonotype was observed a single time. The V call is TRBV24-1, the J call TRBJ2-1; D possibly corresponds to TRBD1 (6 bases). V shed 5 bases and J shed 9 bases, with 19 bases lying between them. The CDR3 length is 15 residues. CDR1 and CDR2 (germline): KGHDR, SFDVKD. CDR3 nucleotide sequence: TGTGCCACCAGTGCCTCGCACAGGGTGACCAGTGAGCAGTTCTTC. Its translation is CATSASHRVTSEQFF.

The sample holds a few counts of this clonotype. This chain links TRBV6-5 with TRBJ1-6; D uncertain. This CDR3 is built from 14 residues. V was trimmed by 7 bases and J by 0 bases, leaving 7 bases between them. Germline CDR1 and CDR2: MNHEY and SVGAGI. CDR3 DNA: TGTGCCAGCAAGCGGAGCTCCTATAATTCACCCCTCCACTTT. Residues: CASKRSSYNSPLHF.

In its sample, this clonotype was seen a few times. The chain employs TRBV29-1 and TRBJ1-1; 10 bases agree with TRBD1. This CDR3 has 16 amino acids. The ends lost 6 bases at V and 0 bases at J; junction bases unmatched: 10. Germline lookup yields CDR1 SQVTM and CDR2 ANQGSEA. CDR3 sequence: CSVATGTGVMNTEAFF. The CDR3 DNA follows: TGCAGCGTGGCAACCGGGACAGGGGTTATGAACACTGAAGCTTTCTTT.

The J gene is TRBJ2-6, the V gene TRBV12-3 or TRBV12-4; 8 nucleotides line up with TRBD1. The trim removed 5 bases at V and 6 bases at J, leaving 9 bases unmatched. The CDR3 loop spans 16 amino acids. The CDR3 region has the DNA TGTGCCAGCAGTCGGACAGGGCCTTCCTCGGCCAACGTCCTGACTTTC. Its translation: CASSRTGPSSANVLTF.

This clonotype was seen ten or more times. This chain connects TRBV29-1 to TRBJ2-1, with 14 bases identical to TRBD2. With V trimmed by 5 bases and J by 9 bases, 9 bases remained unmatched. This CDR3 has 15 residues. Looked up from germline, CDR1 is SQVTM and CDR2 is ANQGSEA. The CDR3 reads CSVPRLAGGPGEQFF. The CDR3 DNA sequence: TGCAGCGTTCCCCGACTAGCGGGAGGGCCGGGTGAGCAGTTCTTC.

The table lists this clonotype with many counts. This CDR3 reads CASSLGAGTPGKFF. The CDR3 DNA reads TGTGCCAGCAGCTTAGGCGCCGGGACACCCGGAAAGTTCTTC. The chain joins TRBV7-2 to TRBJ2-1, with D possibly matching TRBD1 (6 bases). V lost 1 base, J lost 14 bases, and 18 bases lay in between. The germline gives CDR1 SGHTA, CDR2 FQGNSA. There are 14 residues in the CDR3. The full variable domain, with the rest looked up from reference TRBV7-2 and TRBJ2-1, is GAGVSQSPSNKVTEKGKDVELRCDPISGHTALYWYRQSLGQGLEFLIYFQGNSAPDKSGLPSDRFSAERTGGSVSTLTIQRTQQEDSAVYLCASSLGAGTPGKFFGPGTRLTVL.

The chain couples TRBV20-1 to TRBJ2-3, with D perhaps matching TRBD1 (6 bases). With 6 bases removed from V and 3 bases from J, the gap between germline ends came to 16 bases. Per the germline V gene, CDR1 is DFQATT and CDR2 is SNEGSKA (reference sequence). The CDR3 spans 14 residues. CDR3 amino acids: CSAQTVRGTDTQYF. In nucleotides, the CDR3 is TGCAGTGCCCAAACGGTCAGGGGAACAGATACGCAGTATTTT.

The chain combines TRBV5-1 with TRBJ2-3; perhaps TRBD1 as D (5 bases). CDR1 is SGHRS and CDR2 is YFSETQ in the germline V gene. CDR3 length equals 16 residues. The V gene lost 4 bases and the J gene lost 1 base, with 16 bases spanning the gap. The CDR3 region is CASSPGTQTGTDTQYF. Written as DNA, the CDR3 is TGCGCCAGCAGCCCAGGAACCCAGACAGGCACAGATACGCAGTATTTT.

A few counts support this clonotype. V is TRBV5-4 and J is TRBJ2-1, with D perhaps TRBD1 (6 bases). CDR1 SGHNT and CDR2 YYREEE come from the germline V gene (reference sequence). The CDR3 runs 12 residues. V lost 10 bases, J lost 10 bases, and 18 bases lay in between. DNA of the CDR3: TGTGCCGAGATAACGGACAGCAGAGAGCAGTTCTTC. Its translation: CAEITDSREQFF.

CDR3 loop: CASSQGSSSRRSSYNEQFF. The CDR3 bases are TGCGCCAGCAGCCAAGGCTCGTCTAGCAGGAGGAGCTCCTACAATGAGCAGTTCTTC. The V gene is TRBV4-3, the J gene TRBJ2-1; D is possibly TRBD2 (5 bases). The CDR3 spans 19 residues. Germline V gene data show CDR1 as LGHNA and CDR2 as YSLEER. Trimming cost V 1 base and J 0 bases, with 19 bases left between them.

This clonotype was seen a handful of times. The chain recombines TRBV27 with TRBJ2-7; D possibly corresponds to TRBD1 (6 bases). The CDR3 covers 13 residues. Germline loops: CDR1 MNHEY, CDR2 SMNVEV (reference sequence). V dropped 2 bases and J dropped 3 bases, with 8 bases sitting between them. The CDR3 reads CASSLNRVYEQYF. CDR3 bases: TGTGCCAGCAGTTTAAACAGGGTCTACGAGCAGTACTTC.